These 26 T cell receptor beta chains originate from one sample sequenced in a study of shared clonotypes between healthy human individuals. Measured with immunoSEQ multiplex PCR; TCRdb has only the in-frame clones, and not every one. The sample lists 1,500,000 or so clones, about 98.5% occurring once. Sequencing was performed on naive CD4+ T cells sorted from blood. Subset noted: CD45RA+ positively selected. These receptors originate from a man younger than 45 in good health.

This clone was recorded once. Germline is not matched at one junction end, which may reflect a read error. The chain is built from TRBV9 and TRBJ1-1; D might be TRBD1 (5 bases). Germline V lookup: CDR1 SGDLS, CDR2 YYNGEE. The CDR3 covers 15 residues. CDR3 amino acids: CASSVAPGVNIEAFF. DNA for the CDR3: TGTGCCAGCAGCGTAGCGCCGGGGGTCAACATTGAAGCTTTCTTT.

Concerning this clone: One end of the junction varies from germline; a read error may be responsible. The V call is TRBV7-7, the J call TRBJ2-1, with TRBD2 matching over 8 bases. The CDR3 has 15 residues. CDR1 and CDR2 from the germline V gene are SSHAT and FNYEAQ (reference sequence). CDR3 residues: CASSSLAGAYNEKFF. CDR3 coding DNA: TGTGCCAGCAGCTCTCTAGCGGGTGCCTACAATGAGAAGTTCTTC.

This rearrangement joins TRBV27 to TRBJ2-7; 8 nucleotides agree with TRBD1. Germline values: CDR1 MNHEY, CDR2 SMNVEV (reference sequence). The CDR3 extends over 15 amino acids. Trimming at V came to 2 bases and at J to 3 bases, leaving 6 bases not matched to a gene. The CDR3: CASSLRTGSDYEQYF. CDR3 DNA sequence: TGTGCCAGCAGTTTAAGGACAGGGTCGGACTACGAGCAGTACTTC.

The V call is TRBV19, the J call TRBJ2-7, with unresolved D. This CDR3 contains 9 residues. CDR1 and CDR2 (germline): LNHDA, SQIVND (reference sequence). V dropped 9 bases and J dropped 2 bases, with 2 bases sitting between them. This chain's CDR3 is CARTYEQYF. CDR3 nucleotides: TGTGCCAGGACCTACGAGCAGTACTTC.

The rearrangement links TRBV6-1 to TRBJ1-5; a possible D gene is TRBD1 (5 bases). Trimming left V 9 bases short and J 3 bases short, with 12 bases between. Germline-derived CDR1 and CDR2 are MNHNS and SASEGT. The CDR3 length is 13 residues. The CDR3 nucleotides read TGTGCCAGTTTGACAGCCAACAATCAGCCCCAGCATTTT. Translated, it gives CASLTANNQPQHF.

A word on this clone: Other DNA variants within this sample encode the same CDR3. The J gene is TRBJ2-1, the V gene TRBV6-5; D is unclear. V was pared by 7 bases and J by 7 bases, with 8 bases between. CDR3 length: 11 amino acids. CDR1 MNHEY and CDR2 SVGAGI come from the germline V gene. CDR3 nucleotides: TGTGCCAGCACCCAAGGTAATGAGCAGTTCTTC. Its translation is CASTQGNEQFF.

This rearrangement joins TRBV28 to TRBJ2-3, with D tentatively TRBD2 (5 bases). Trimming took 1 base from V and 4 from J, leaving 12 bases between them. The CDR3 has 15 amino acids. Per germline, CDR1 MDHEN and CDR2 SYDVKM. The chain's CDR3 is CASSLSEVQPDTQYF. Written as DNA, the CDR3 is TGTGCCAGCAGTTTATCGGAGGTCCAGCCAGATACGCAGTATTTT.

V and J are TRBV2 and TRBJ2-7, with D possibly being TRBD1 (6 bases). V lost 7 bases to trimming and J lost 1 base, with 20 bases between them. CDR3 size: 16 residues. CDR1 and CDR2 from the germline V gene are SNHLY and FYNNEI. This CDR3 is CASISSQTGRSYEQYF. The CDR3 nucleotides read TGTGCCAGCATTTCGTCCCAGACAGGAAGGTCCTACGAGCAGTACTTC.

Details on this clone: Additional DNA sequences in this sample encode the identical CDR3. This chain uses TRBV5-1 with TRBJ2-3, with D perhaps matching TRBD2 (6 bases). Between the trimmed V and J ends, which lost 0 bases and 6 bases, there was a span of 11 bases. Germline V gives CDR1 SGHRS, CDR2 YFSETQ. The CDR3 covers 14 residues. Here the CDR3 DNA reads TGCGCCAGCAGCTTGGGCGCGGGGAGGGATACGCAGTATTTT. This translates into CASSLGAGRDTQYF.

The V gene is TRBV5-6, the J gene TRBJ1-5; D is possibly TRBD1 (6 bases). Trimming pared 0 bases from V and 9 bases from J, leaving 13 bases between. The CDR3 is made up of 14 amino acids. Germline-derived CDR1 and CDR2 are SGHDT and YYEEEE. The CDR3 sequence: CASSLAGWGRPQHF. The CDR3, as DNA: TGTGCCAGCAGCTTGGCAGGGTGGGGGCGGCCCCAGCATTTT.

The chain is built from TRBV5-4 and TRBJ1-4; possibly TRBD1 for D (6 bases). Trimming left V 2 bases short and J 9 bases short, with 14 bases between. The germline CDR1 and CDR2 sequences are SGHNT and YYREEE (reference sequence). The CDR3 length is 14 residues. CDR3 in amino acids: CASSLQGGRQKLFF. As DNA, the CDR3 is TGTGCCAGCAGCTTACAGGGAGGGAGACAAAAACTGTTTTTT.

The V and J genes are TRBV11-2 and TRBJ2-1; a weak D match, TRBD2 (5 bases). This CDR3 region has 15 residues. V lost 2 bases, J lost 0 bases, and 8 bases lay in between. Germline V gene lookup returns CDR1 SGHAT and CDR2 FQNNGV. CDR3 sequence reads: CASSLIAGSYNEQFF. The CDR3 nucleotides read TGTGCCAGCAGCTTAATCGCGGGCTCCTACAATGAGCAGTTCTTC.

Comments on this clone: This CDR3 is also generated by other DNA sequences in the sample. In DNA, the CDR3 is TGCAGCGTGGGGGGAAGGGCAACAGATACGCAGTATTTT. Translated: CSVGGRATDTQYF. The V gene is TRBV29-1, the J gene TRBJ2-3, with a tentative D call TRBD2 (6 bases). The CDR3 extends over 13 amino acids. The germline V gene encodes CDR1 SQVTM and CDR2 ANQGSEA. V was clipped by 6 bases and J by 3 bases, with 13 bases between them.

This clone has just one count. The rearrangement links TRBV6-1 to TRBJ2-1, with TRBD2 matching over 7 bases. V shed 4 bases and J 9 bases; nucleotides not matched to a gene: 12. This CDR3 region has 15 residues. The germline CDR1 and CDR2 sequences are MNHNS and SASEGT. The CDR3 nucleotides read TGTGCCAGCAGTGCAGCGGGAACTTTCCTAGGTGAGCAGTTCTTC. It encodes CASSAAGTFLGEQFF.

The chain is built from TRBV5-4 and TRBJ2-2; 10 nucleotides line up with TRBD2. Trimming took 1 base from V and 9 from J; bases not matched to a gene: 6. CDR1 SGHNT and CDR2 YYREEE come from the germline V gene (reference sequence). CDR3 length equals 15 residues. In DNA form, the CDR3 reads TGTGCCAGCAGCTTGTCCACTAGCGGGACGCGGGAGCTGTTTTTT. This sequence encodes CASSLSTSGTRELFF.

CDR3 sequence (DNA): TGTGCCAGCAGCCCGCGGGACAGGGTGAACAATGAGCAGTTCTTC. The encoded protein is CASSPRDRVNNEQFF. The chain links TRBV7-8 to TRBJ2-1; TRBD1 matches at 9 bases. Trimming took 5 bases from V and 5 from J; bases not matched to a gene: 7. Looked up from germline, CDR1 is SGHVS and CDR2 is FQNEAQ. The CDR3 runs to 15 residues.

The chain is built from TRBV5-1 and TRBJ1-5, with D maybe TRBD1 (5 bases). The CDR3 is 20 amino acids. The germline gives CDR1 SGHRS, CDR2 YFSETQ. The ends were cut back, 3 bases at V and 3 bases at J, with 28 bases in the middle. CDR3 residues: CASSSPWLGAWSPINQPQHF. The CDR3 region has the DNA TGCGCCAGCAGCTCGCCCTGGCTAGGGGCCTGGAGCCCAATCAATCAGCCCCAGCATTTT.

This chain uses TRBV7-8 with TRBJ1-1; D remains unclear. CDR3 length: 15 residues. Per the germline V gene, CDR1 is SGHVS and CDR2 is FQNEAQ. Trimming removed 1 base at V and 6 bases at J, with 15 bases between. The CDR3 DNA sequence: TGTGCCAGCAGCTTAGTCGAGTTGAGGCTGGCTGAAGCTTTCTTT. It codes for CASSLVELRLAEAFF.

The V gene is TRBV5-8, the J gene TRBJ1-5; 7 nucleotides line up with TRBD1. Trimming at V came to 6 bases and at J to 4 bases, leaving 4 bases not matched to a gene. The germline V gene encodes CDR1 SGHTS and CDR2 YDEGEE. This CDR3 is built from 13 residues. CDR3 protein: CASNIQGNQPQHF. CDR3 sequence (DNA): TGTGCCAGCAACATACAGGGGAATCAGCCCCAGCATTTT. The full variable domain, rest sourced from reference TRBV5-8 and TRBJ1-5, is EAGVTQSPTHLIKTRGQQATLRCSPISGHTSVYWYQQALGLGLQFLLWYDEGEERNRGNFPPRFSGRQFPNYSSELNVNALELEDSALYLCASNIQGNQPQHFGDGTRLSIL.

This chain uses TRBV7-9 with TRBJ2-2, with 7 nucleotides matching TRBD2. J gave up 0 bases and V 8 bases, and 9 bases lay outside the gene matches. CDR3 length: 16 amino acids. Germline V lookup: CDR1 SEHNR, CDR2 FQNEAQ (reference sequence). CDR3 loop: CASRPRGRANTGELFF. The CDR3 DNA follows: TGTGCCAGCCGCCCTCGTGGGAGGGCGAACACCGGGGAGCTGTTTTTT.

The chain's CDR3 is CASSSGPGQGKADTQYF. The DNA for the CDR3 is TGTGCCAGCAGCTCCGGTCCGGGACAGGGAAAGGCAGATACGCAGTATTTT. The rearrangement joins TRBV11-2 to TRBJ2-3; TRBD1 agrees at 9 bases. CDR1 is SGHAT and CDR2 is FQNNGV in the germline V gene. The CDR3 length is 17 residues. V lost 4 bases and J lost 4; bases outside the gene matches: 12.

This clone was seen once. The chain carries TRBV7-6 and TRBJ2-1, with 10 bases aligning to TRBD2. There are 15 residues in the CDR3. Trimming cost V 4 bases and J 5 bases; bases outside gene matches: 5. CDR1 is SGHVS and CDR2 is FNYEAQ in the germline V gene. CDR3 nucleotide sequence: TGTGCCAGCAGCTGGCCCGGGACTAGCGACAATGAGCAGTTCTTC. This codes for CASSWPGTSDNEQFF.

The chain links TRBV6-5 to TRBJ2-1, with unresolved D. Trimming removed 9 bases at V and 5 bases at J, with 20 bases between. The CDR3 runs to 15 residues. Germline loops: CDR1 MNHEY, CDR2 SVGAGI. CDR3 bases: TGTGCCAGTCGTCGGGTTGTCTTCGAGAACAATGAGCAGTTCTTC. This sequence encodes CASRRVVFENNEQFF.

The J gene is TRBJ1-5, the V gene TRBV5-8; D unclear. V dropped 0 bases and J dropped 7 bases, with 5 bases sitting between them. The germline V gene has CDR1 SGHTS and CDR2 YDEGEE. The CDR3 runs 12 residues. CDR3 bases: TGTGCCAGCAGCTTGGGGATGCAGCCCCAGCATTTT. Its translation: CASSLGMQPQHF.

V is TRBV6-5 and J is TRBJ2-3; tentative D call: TRBD2 (5 bases). Germline assignment: CDR1 MNHEY and CDR2 SVGAGI. CDR3 length: 12 residues. V was clipped by 11 bases and J by 5 bases, with 14 bases between them. The CDR3 is CAASSGLDTQYF. Written as DNA, the CDR3 is TGTGCCGCTTCCTCGGGGTTAGATACGCAGTATTTT.

The rearrangement joins TRBV10-2 to TRBJ2-7; D is perhaps TRBD2 (6 bases). The germline gives CDR1 WSHSY, CDR2 SAAADI. Trimming left V 3 bases short and J 6 bases short, with 15 bases between. The CDR3 runs to 14 residues. CDR3 protein: CASSDPGLPLEQYF. The DNA for the CDR3 is TGCGCCAGCAGTGACCCCGGACTACCTCTCGAGCAGTACTTC.